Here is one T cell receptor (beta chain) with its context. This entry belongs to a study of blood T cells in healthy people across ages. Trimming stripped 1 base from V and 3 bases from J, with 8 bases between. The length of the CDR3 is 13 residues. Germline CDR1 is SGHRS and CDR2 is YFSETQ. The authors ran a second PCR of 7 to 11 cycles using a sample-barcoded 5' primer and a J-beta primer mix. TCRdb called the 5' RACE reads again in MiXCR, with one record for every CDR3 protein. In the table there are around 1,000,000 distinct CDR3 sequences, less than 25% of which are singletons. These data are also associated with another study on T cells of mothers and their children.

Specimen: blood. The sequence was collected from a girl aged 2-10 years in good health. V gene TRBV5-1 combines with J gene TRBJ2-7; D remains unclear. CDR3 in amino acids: CASSLMGLYEQYF. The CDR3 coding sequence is TGCGCCAGCAGCTTGATGGGTCTCTACGAGCAGTACTTC.